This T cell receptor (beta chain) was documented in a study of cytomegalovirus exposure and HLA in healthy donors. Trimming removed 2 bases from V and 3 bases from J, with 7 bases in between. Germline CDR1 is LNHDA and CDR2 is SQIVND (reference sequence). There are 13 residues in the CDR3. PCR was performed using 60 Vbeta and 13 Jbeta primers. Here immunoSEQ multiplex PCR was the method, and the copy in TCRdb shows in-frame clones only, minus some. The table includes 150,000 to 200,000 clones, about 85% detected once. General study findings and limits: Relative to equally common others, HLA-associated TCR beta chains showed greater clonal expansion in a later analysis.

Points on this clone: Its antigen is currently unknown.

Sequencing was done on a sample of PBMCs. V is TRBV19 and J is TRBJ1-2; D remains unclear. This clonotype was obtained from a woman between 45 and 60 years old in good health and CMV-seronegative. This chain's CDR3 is CASSIPPDYGYTF. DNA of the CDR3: TGTGCCAGTAGTATACCTCCGGACTATGGCTACACCTTC.